This T cell receptor beta chain came from a study of neurological immune-mediated disorders (dated by TCRdb to between 2019 and 2020). Study-wide context: Among the roughly 35 multiple sclerosis patients, relapsing-remitting MS accounted for about 31 and secondary progressive MS accounted for 3. Peripheral blood TCR-beta repertoires from patients with HTLV-I-associated myelopathy (HAM/TSP), patients with multiple sclerosis, and healthy controls were compared in the study using UMI-based sequencing. Longitudinal samples, technical triplicates and paired sorted CD4+ and CD8+ T-cell subsets, alongside PBMC samples, were included among the roughly 97 TCR-beta libraries. Of the approximately 70 subjects in the cohort, about 14 were HAM/TSP patients, about 35 were multiple sclerosis patients, and some 20 were healthy controls.

cDNA was synthesized by template-switch 5'RACE using a primer carrying a 10-nucleotide random unique molecular identifier by which each TCR transcript was tagged. Over 180 million TCR-beta sequences, covering 15-18 subjects, were produced in each sequencing run. The RNeasy kit was used to extract total RNA. The KAPA Real-time Library Amplification kit was used to amplify TCR-beta VDJ regions with primers for the TCR constant region and the 5'RACE anchor. Sample indexes and Illumina adaptors were added in a first PCR, after which library yield was increased in a second PCR. After Ampure bead purification, the TCR product of roughly 650 bp was size-selected on a 2% E-gel SizeSelection system. Before pooling, library quality was assessed on a Bioanalyzer, concentration was determined with Qubit, and library quantification was performed with the Kapa Library Quantification kit. An Illumina HiSeq 2500 was used to sequence the libraries paired-end at 2 x 150 bp. To increase sequence diversity, roughly 23-30% phiX was spiked into each library pool. The original methods were these. The UMI-based MiGEC pipeline processed quality-filtered reads and removed over 80% of raw TCR sequences during error correction. IMGT germline references were used for aligning VDJ genes, and each clonotype was defined as a unique CDR3 amino acid sequence together with its V-J genes. Clonal expansion, Shannon diversity, and CDR3 relatedness (CalcPairwiseDistances, ClusterSamples) were evaluated with VDJtools, and phylogenetic trees were built with CLCbio workbench. Using coefficient-of-variation modelling across technical triplicates, the study counted a clone as expanded if it had at least 8 unique UMIs. Using fastp trimming at Q25 and MiXCR clonotype assembly, TCRdb reanalyzed the public sequencing data and kept in-frame beta chains. Rows with a matching CDR3 protein are joined into one entry that keeps the most common DNA and genes. The V and J calls come from TCRdb's annotation, not from the publication. For this sample there are about 59,000 distinct CDR3 sequences; around 3.8% appear just once. In total, the top ten clones hold less than 2.5% of the sample.

For unsorted PBMC libraries, 2 million PBMCs were used after storage in RNAlater at -80 degrees C until RNA extraction. Multiple sclerosis patients were enrolled in a US clinical protocol under which disease progression was evaluated by magnetic resonance imaging. Peripheral blood underwent Ficoll-Hypaque density gradient centrifugation to isolate PBMCs, which were then cryopreserved in liquid nitrogen. This clonotype was seen repeatedly, ten times or more. Its recognized antigen is unknown. No much larger clone exists at a distance of one base, and base qualities are not known. Measured from the cysteine to the phenylalanine, the CDR3 is 14 residues long. Only the CDR3 DNA is retained, 42 bases long and in frame from the first base. V gives up 2 bases and J gives up 5 bases, and the segment between their germline ends measures 10 bases. The germline V gene (reference sequence) gives CDR1 as SEHNR and CDR2 as FQNEAQ.

On the study overall, not on this receptor specifically: No association of the MS cluster with clinical or MRI features was observed, and the need for larger cohorts was stated by the authors. Across subjects, expanded clones never shared an identical CDR3 amino acid sequence, which suggests that the TCR-beta repertoires in every group were private. The highest TCR clonal expansion was observed in HAM/TSP patients, whereas the lowest was observed in MS patients, even when compared with healthy controls. In phylogenetic analysis, the repertoires of 18 of 34 MS patients grouped into a cluster of related CDR3 sequences, which suggests a possible signature at the repertoire level.

The sample was PBMCs. Rearrangement joined TRBV7-9 to TRBJ2-4; the D gene is perhaps TRBD1, from 5 matching bases. The clonotype comes from a woman between 50 and 59 years old with multiple sclerosis. Read as DNA, the sequence is TGTGCCAGCAGCTTATTCTCGACAGAAAACATTCAGTACTTC. This gives the protein CASSLFSTENIQYF.